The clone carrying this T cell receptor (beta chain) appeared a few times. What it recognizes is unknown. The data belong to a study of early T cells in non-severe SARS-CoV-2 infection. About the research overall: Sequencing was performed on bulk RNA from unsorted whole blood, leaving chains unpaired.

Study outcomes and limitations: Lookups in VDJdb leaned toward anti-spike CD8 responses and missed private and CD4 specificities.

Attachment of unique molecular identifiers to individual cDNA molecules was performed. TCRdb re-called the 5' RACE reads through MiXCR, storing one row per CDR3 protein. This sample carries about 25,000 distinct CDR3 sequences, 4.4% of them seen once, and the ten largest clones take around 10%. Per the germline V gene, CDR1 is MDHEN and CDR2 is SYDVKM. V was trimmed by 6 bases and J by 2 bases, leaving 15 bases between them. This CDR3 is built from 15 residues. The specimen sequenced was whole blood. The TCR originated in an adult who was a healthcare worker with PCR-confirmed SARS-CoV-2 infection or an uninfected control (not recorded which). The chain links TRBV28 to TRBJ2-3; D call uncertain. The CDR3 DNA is TGTGCCAGCAGCAATGACGGCCACTCCACAGATACGCAGTATTTT. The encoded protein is CASSNDGHSTDTQYF.